These 12 T cell receptor beta chains came from one sample sequenced in a study of shared clonotypes between healthy human individuals. Clones were read by immunoSEQ multiplex PCR, and TCRdb kept only the in-frame ones, dropping some. The sample gives some 500,000 clones, about 96% of which show up once; about 0.059% is in the top ten. Sequenced input: naive CD4+ T cells sorted from blood. The subset was: CD45RA+ positively selected. The origin of the receptors is a woman aged 25-40 years in good health.

This chain connects TRBV28 to TRBJ2-7, with D possibly TRBD1 on 5 matching bases. CDR1 and CDR2 from the germline V gene are MDHEN and SYDVKM. The V end was cut by 6 bases, the J end by 7 bases, with 19 bases between. The CDR3 sequence is 14 residues long. The CDR3 loop is CASSPPAGSREQYF. CDR3 nucleotide sequence: TGTGCCAGCAGCCCCCCGGCAGGGTCTCGGGAGCAGTACTTC.

The gene calls are TRBV27 and TRBJ2-1, with 11 bases identical to TRBD2. Trimming at V came to 1 base and at J to 5 bases, leaving 1 base not matched to a gene. The CDR3 consists of 15 residues. CDR1 MNHEY and CDR2 SMNVEV come from the germline V gene (reference sequence). The CDR3 region is CASSLLAGGHNEQFF. The CDR3 DNA follows: TGTGCCAGCAGTTTATTAGCGGGAGGGCACAATGAGCAGTTCTTC.

Here the CDR3 DNA reads TGTGCCAGCAGCTTTGTTCGGGAGACGGGAGTACCTGTTGAGCAGTTCTTC. This sequence encodes CASSFVRETGVPVEQFF. The chain employs TRBV7-9 and TRBJ2-1; possible D gene TRBD2, 6 bases. CDR1 SEHNR and CDR2 FQNEAQ come from the germline V gene (reference sequence). The V gene lost 3 bases and the J gene lost 9 bases, with 24 bases spanning the gap. The CDR3 consists of 17 residues.

The rearrangement joins TRBV5-1 to TRBJ1-3, with D maybe TRBD1 (5 bases). CDR3 length equals 15 residues. V gave up 5 bases and J gave up 0 bases, with 12 bases separating them. The germline V gene has CDR1 SGHRS and CDR2 YFSETQ. The CDR3 loop reads CASRTTGGSGNTIYF. The CDR3, as DNA: TGCGCCAGCAGAACAACAGGTGGCTCTGGAAACACCATATATTTT.

This chain connects TRBV7-9 to TRBJ1-3; the D gene is possibly TRBD1 (6 bases). This CDR3 region has 17 residues. Germline loops: CDR1 SEHNR, CDR2 FQNEAQ (reference sequence). V was clipped by 4 bases and J by 0 bases, with 16 bases between them. The CDR3 sequence is CASSSTWDTNSGNTIYF. The CDR3 DNA reads TGTGCCAGCAGCTCAACCTGGGACACCAACTCTGGAAACACCATATATTTT. The full variable domain, its missing parts supplied by reference TRBV7-9 and TRBJ1-3, is DTGVSQNPRHKITKRGQNVTFRCDPISEHNRLYWYRQTLGQGPEFLTYFQNEAQLEKSRLLSDRFSAERPKGSFSTLEIQRTEQGDSAMYLCASSSTWDTNSGNTIYFGEGSWLTVV.

A single count supports this clone. The chain uses TRBV7-2 and TRBJ2-5, with D tentatively TRBD1 or TRBD2 (5 bases each). Trimming shortened V by 4 bases and J by 5 bases, and 14 bases separated the two germline ends. This CDR3 is 14 amino acids long. Per the germline V gene, CDR1 is SGHTA and CDR2 is FQGNSA. DNA for the CDR3: TGTGCCAGCAGCTGGAGGTCGTCAGGGGAGACCCAGTACTTC. It translates to CASSWRSSGETQYF.

This clone was recorded only once. The chain employs TRBV28 and TRBJ2-2; 10 bases are shared with TRBD2. Trimming took 5 bases from V and 1 from J; bases not matched to a gene: 4. Germline CDR1 and CDR2: MDHEN and SYDVKM. The CDR3 has 16 amino acids. This CDR3 reads CASSPWTSGNTGELFF. CDR3 nucleotides: TGTGCCAGCAGTCCATGGACTAGCGGGAACACCGGGGAGCTGTTTTTT. Together with reference TRBV28 and TRBJ2-2, the CDR3 gives the full variable domain: DVKVTQSSRYLVKRTGEKVFLECVQDMDHENMFWYRQDPGLGLRLIYFSYDVKMKEKGDIPEGYSVSREKKERFSLILESASTNQTSMYLCASSPWTSGNTGELFFGEGSRLTVL.

This chain links TRBV7-8 with TRBJ2-7; D may be TRBD2 (6 bases). Trimming shortened V by 5 bases and J by 3 bases, and 14 bases separated the two germline ends. The germline V gene encodes CDR1 SGHVS and CDR2 FQNEAQ. The CDR3 has 14 amino acids. The CDR3 region has the DNA TGTGCCAGCAGCACGAGGGACTTAAACTACGAGCAGTACTTC. The encoded protein is CASSTRDLNYEQYF.

V and J are TRBV6-5 and TRBJ1-5, with D unclear. This CDR3 has 12 amino acids. Germline CDR1 and CDR2: MNHEY and SVGAGI. V was trimmed by 3 bases and J by 6 bases, leaving 6 bases between them. DNA for the CDR3: TGTGCCAGCAGTTATCCAGGTCAGCCCCAGCATTTT. Its translation: CASSYPGQPQHF.

The chain uses TRBV11-2 and TRBJ2-1; 11 bases agree with TRBD2. Germline CDR1 reads SGHAT; CDR2 reads FQNNGV. With V trimmed by 4 bases and J by 4 bases, 9 bases remained unmatched. The CDR3 has 17 residues. The CDR3 region is CASSSLWGTSGYNEQFF. In DNA form, the CDR3 reads TGTGCCAGCAGCTCCCTGTGGGGGACTAGCGGTTACAATGAGCAGTTCTTC.

The chain is built from TRBV5-6 and TRBJ2-3; D may be TRBD2 (5 bases). Trimming took off 4 bases at V and 2 bases at J, with 17 bases between the two ends. The length of the CDR3 is 16 residues. CDR1 is SGHDT and CDR2 is YYEEEE in the germline V gene. The CDR3 nucleotides are TGTGCCAGCAGCCCCCTGGTTGCGGGTACCACAGATACGCAGTATTTT. Translation gives CASSPLVAGTTDTQYF.

The rearrangement joins TRBV2 to TRBJ2-1; D remains unclear. The V gene's germline CDR1 is SNHLY and CDR2 FYNNEI. The CDR3 is 14 amino acids. The V end lost 5 bases, the J end lost 8 bases, and 16 bases lay between the germline ends. CDR3 nucleotide sequence: TGTGCCAGCAGTCAGAATAGCAGGTTCGATGAGCAGTTCTTC. It is translated as CASSQNSRFDEQFF.